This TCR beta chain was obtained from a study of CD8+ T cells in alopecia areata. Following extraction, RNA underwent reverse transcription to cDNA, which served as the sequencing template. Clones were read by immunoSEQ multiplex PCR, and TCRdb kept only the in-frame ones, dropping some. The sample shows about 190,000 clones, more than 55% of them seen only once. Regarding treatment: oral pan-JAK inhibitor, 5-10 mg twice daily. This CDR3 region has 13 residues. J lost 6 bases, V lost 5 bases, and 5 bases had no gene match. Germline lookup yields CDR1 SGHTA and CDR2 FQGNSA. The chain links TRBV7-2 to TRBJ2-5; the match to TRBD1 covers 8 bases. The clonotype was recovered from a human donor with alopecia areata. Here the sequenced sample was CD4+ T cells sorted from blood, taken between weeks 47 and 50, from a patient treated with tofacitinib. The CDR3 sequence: CASSPRQGQTQYF. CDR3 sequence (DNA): TGTGCCAGCAGCCCGAGACAGGGGCAGACCCAGTACTTC. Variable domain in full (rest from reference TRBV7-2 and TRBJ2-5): GAGVSQSPSNKVTEKGKDVELRCDPISGHTALYWYRQSLGQGLEFLIYFQGNSAPDKSGLPSDRFSAERTGGSVSTLTIQRTQQEDSAVYLCASSPRQGQTQYFGPGTRLLVL.